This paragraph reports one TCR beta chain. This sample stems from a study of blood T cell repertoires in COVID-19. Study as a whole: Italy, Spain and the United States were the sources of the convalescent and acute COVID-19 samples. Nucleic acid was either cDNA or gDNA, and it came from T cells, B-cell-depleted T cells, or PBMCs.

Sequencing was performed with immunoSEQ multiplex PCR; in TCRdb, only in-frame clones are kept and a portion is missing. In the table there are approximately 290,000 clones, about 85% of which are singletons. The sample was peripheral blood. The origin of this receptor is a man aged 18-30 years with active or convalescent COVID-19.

The CDR3 bases are TGTGCCAGCAGCCCGAGCGACAGGGTCGGAGGCTACACCTTC. Residues: CASSPSDRVGGYTF. This chain uses TRBV7-8 with TRBJ1-2; TRBD1 agrees at 7 bases. Germline values: CDR1 SGHVS, CDR2 FQNEAQ. J lost 8 bases, V lost 5 bases, and 11 bases had no gene match. The CDR3 length is 14 residues.